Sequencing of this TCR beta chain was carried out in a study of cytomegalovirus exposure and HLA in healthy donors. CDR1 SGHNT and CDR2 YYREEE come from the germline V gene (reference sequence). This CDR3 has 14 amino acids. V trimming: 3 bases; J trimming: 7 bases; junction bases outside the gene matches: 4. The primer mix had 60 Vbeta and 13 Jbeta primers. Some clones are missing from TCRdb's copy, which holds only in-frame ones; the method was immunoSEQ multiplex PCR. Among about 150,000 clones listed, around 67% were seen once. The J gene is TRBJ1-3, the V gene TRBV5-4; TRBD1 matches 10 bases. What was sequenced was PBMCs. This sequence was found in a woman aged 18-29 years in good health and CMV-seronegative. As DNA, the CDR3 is TGTGCCAGCAGCTGGGGACAGGGGAGCAACACCATATATTTT. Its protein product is CASSWGQGSNTIYF.